What follows is one TCR beta chain and its context. The CDR3 totals 14 residues. Germline V gene data show CDR1 as MGHDK and CDR2 as SYGVNS. The V end lost 5 bases, the J end lost 0 bases, and 10 bases lay between the germline ends. These data originate in a study of blood T cell repertoires in COVID-19. Study context: Collection of acute and convalescent COVID-19 samples took place in the United States, Italy and Spain.

This study enrolled people aged 18 to 89 from about two dozen US geographic areas. In Cohort 3, a recovered donor had either two negative PCRs, clearance, or symptom resolution. TCRdb keeps only in-frame clones here, not all; method: immunoSEQ multiplex PCR. The sample carries approximately 230,000 clones, 80% to 90% recorded once. Sequencing input: PBMCs or T cells enriched from blood (not recorded which). This chain joins TRBV25-1 and TRBJ1-2; D unclear. The TCR sequence derives from a middle-aged man who had recovered from COVID-19. CDR3 amino acids: CASSSFTANYGYTF. The CDR3 nucleotides read TGTGCCAGCAGTAGCTTCACAGCTAACTATGGCTACACCTTC.